Only a few counts were recorded for the clone carrying this T cell receptor beta chain. The data were obtained in a study of T cells after yellow fever vaccination. TCRdb recomputed calls from the 5' RACE reads with MiXCR, one row per CDR3 protein. The data show 200,000 to 250,000 distinct CDR3 sequences, 6.9% seen once. Per the germline V gene, CDR1 is SGHRS and CDR2 is YFSETQ. Losses at the gene ends were 1 base for V and 5 bases for J; bases not matched to a gene: 4. This CDR3 spans 14 amino acids. This TCR was recovered from a man aged 25-45 years who received the YFV17D yellow fever vaccine. The sequencing here drew on CD4+ T cells sorted from PBMCs, taken 15 days after the yellow fever booster vaccination. The chain carries TRBV5-1 and TRBJ2-3; 7 bases map to TRBD2. The CDR3 region is CASSLSGNGDTQYF. CDR3 sequence (DNA): TGCGCCAGCAGCTTGAGCGGGAATGGAGATACGCAGTATTTT. Using reference TRBV5-1 and TRBJ2-3 for the parts outside the CDR3, the full variable domain is KAGVTQTPRYLIKTRGQQVTLSCSPISGHRSVSWYQQTPGQGLQFLFEYFSETQRNKGNFPGRFSGRQFSNSRSEMNVSTLELGDSALYLCASSLSGNGDTQYFGPGTRLTVL.